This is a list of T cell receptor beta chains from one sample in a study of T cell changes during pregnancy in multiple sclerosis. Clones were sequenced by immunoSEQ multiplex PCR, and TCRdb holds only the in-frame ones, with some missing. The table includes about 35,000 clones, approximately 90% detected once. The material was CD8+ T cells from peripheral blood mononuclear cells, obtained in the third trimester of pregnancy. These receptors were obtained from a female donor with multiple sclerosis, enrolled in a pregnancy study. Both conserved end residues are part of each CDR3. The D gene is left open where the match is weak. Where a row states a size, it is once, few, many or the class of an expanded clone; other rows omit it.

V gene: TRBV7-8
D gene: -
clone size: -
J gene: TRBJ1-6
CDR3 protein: CASSSGSEYNSPLHF
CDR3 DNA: TGTGCCAGCAGCTCGGGGAGCGAGTATAATTCACCCCTCCACTTT

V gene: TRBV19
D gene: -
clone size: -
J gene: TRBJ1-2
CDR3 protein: CASSSRDSRYGYTF
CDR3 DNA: TGTGCCAGTAGCTCCCGAGACAGTCGCTATGGCTACACCTTC

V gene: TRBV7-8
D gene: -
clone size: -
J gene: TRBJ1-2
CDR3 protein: CASSLVDWGQSDGYTF
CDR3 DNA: TGTGCCAGCAGCTTAGTGGATTGGGGGCAGTCCGATGGCTACACCTTC

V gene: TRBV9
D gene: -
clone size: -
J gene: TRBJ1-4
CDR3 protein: CASSVDSATNEKLFF
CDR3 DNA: TGTGCCAGCAGCGTAGACAGTGCAACTAATGAAAAACTGTTTTTT

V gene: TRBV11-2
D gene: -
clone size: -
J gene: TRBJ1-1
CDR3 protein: CASSSSGTLDTEAFF
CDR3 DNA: TGTGCCAGCAGCAGCAGCGGGACCCTAGACACTGAAGCTTTCTTT

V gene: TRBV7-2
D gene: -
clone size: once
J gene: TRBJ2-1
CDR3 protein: CASGNGGSSYNEQFF
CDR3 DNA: TGTGCCAGCGGAAACGGGGGAAGCTCCTACAATGAGCAGTTCTTC

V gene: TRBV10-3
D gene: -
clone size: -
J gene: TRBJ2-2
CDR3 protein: CAIGGATGELFF
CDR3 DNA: TGTGCCATTGGGGGGGCTACCGGGGAGCTGTTTTTT

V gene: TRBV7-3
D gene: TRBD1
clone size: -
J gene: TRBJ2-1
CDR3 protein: CASSLVRGREQFF
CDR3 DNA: TGTGCCAGCAGCTTAGTCAGGGGGCGCGAGCAGTTCTTC

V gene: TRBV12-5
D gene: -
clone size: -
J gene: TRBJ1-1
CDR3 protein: CASGLGGGGNTEAFF
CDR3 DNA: TGTGCTAGTGGACTCGGGGGAGGGGGAAACACTGAAGCTTTCTTT

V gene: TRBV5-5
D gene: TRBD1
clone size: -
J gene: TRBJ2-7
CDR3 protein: CASSLAPSMYRGVAREQYF
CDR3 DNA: TGTGCCAGCAGCTTGGCTCCCTCCATGTACAGGGGGGTAGCCAGGGAGCAGTACTTC

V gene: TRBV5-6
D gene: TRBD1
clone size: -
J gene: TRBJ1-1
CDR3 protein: CASSVTGFESTEAFF
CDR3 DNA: TGTGCCAGCAGCGTGACAGGGTTCGAGAGCACTGAAGCTTTCTTT

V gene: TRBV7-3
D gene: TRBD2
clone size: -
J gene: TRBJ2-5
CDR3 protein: CASSLSGGQGETQYF
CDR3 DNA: TGTGCCAGCAGCCTGAGCGGGGGCCAGGGAGAGACCCAGTACTTC

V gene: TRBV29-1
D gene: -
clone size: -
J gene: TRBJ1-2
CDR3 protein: CSVEESGTYGYTF
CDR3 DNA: TGCAGCGTTGAAGAGAGCGGGACCTATGGCTACACCTTC

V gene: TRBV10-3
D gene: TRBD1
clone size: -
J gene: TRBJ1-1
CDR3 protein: CAISSGTGALNTEAFF
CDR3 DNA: TGTGCCATCAGCTCCGGGACAGGGGCACTGAACACTGAAGCTTTCTTT

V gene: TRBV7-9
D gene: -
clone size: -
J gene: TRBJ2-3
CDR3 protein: CASTRRTESTDTQYF
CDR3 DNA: TGTGCCAGCACCCGGCGGACAGAAAGCACAGATACGCAGTATTTT

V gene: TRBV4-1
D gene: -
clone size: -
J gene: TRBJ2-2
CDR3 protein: CASSQEGEPGELFF
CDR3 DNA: TGCGCCAGCAGCCAAGAGGGCGAACCCGGGGAGCTGTTTTTT

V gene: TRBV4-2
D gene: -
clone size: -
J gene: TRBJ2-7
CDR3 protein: CASSPTGTYEQYF
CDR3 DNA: TGTGCCAGCAGCCCTACCGGGACCTACGAGCAGTACTTC

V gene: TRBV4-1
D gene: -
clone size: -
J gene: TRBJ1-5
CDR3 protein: CASSQGSSGQGQPQHF
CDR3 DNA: TGCGCCAGCAGCCAAGGATCGTCAGGGCAAGGTCAGCCCCAGCATTTT

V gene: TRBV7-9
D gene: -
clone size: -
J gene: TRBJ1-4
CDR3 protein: CASSFPGQGNEKLFF
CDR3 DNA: TGTGCCAGCAGCTTCCCGGGGCAGGGGAATGAAAAACTGTTTTTT

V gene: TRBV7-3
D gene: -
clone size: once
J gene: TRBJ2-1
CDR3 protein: CASSLQGSYNEQFF
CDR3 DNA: TGTGCCAGCAGCTTACAGGGCTCCTACAATGAGCAGTTCTTC

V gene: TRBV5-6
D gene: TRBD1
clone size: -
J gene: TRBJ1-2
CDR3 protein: CASSLGRQGPYGYTF
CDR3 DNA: TGTGCCAGCAGCTTGGGTCGACAGGGGCCGTATGGCTACACCTTC

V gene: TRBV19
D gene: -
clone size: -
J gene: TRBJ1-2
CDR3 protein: CASSEQVDSNYGYTF
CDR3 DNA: TGTGCCAGCTCCGAACAGGTTGATAGTAACTATGGCTACACCTTC

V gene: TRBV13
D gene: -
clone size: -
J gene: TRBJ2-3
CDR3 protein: CASSPGIKTDTQYF
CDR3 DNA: TGTGCCAGCAGCCCCGGTATCAAAACAGATACGCAGTATTTT

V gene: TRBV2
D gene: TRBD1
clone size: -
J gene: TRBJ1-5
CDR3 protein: CASSFRQGIGNQPQHF
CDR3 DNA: TGTGCCAGCAGCTTTCGACAGGGGATCGGCAATCAGCCCCAGCATTTT

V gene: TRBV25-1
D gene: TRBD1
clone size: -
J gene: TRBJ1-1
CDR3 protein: CASTGQTNTEAFF
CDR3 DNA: TGTGCCAGCACGGGACAGACGAACACTGAAGCTTTCTTT

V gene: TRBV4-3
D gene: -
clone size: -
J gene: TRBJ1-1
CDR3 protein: CASSQTGNTEAFF
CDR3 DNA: TGCGCCAGCAGCCAAACAGGGAACACTGAAGCTTTCTTT

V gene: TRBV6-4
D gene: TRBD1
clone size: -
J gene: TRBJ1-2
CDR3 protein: CASSDDRGPPYGYTF
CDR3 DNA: TGTGCCAGCAGTGACGACAGGGGTCCCCCCTATGGCTACACCTTC

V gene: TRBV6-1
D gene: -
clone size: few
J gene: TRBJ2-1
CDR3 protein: CASRATEFNEQFF
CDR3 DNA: TGTGCCAGCAGGGCCACAGAGTTCAATGAGCAGTTCTTC

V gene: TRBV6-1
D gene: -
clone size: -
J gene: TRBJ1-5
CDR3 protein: CASSEPQRGNQPQHF
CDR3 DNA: TGTGCCAGCAGTGAACCCCAGAGGGGCAATCAGCCCCAGCATTTT

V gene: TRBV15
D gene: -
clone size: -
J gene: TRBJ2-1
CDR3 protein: CATSRDLRGPYNEQFF
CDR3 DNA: TGTGCCACCAGCAGAGATCTGCGGGGACCCTACAATGAGCAGTTCTTC

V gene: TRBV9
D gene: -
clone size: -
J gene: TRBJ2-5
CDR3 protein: CASSTGGGTQYF
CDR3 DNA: TGTGCCAGCAGCACCGGGGGAGGGACCCAGTACTTC

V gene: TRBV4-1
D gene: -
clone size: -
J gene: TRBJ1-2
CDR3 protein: CASSQDRRGYTF
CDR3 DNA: TGCGCCAGCAGCCAAGATCGGCGGGGCTACACCTTC

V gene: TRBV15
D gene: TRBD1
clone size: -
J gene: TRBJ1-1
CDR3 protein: CATSRERTGNTEAFF
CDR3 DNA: TGTGCCACCAGCAGAGAGAGGACAGGGAACACTGAAGCTTTCTTT

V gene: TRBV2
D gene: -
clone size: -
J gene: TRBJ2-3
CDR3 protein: CATLAPGSTDTQYF
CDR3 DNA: TGTGCCACCCTTGCCCCGGGGAGCACAGATACGCAGTATTTT